This TCR beta chain appears in the sequencing data of a study of shared clonotypes between healthy human individuals. The study, taken as a whole, reports: Sorted-subset samples were not fully sequenced, rarefaction indicated.

Germline V gene data show CDR1 as LNHDA and CDR2 as SQIVND (reference sequence). Trimming removed 3 bases from V and 4 bases from J, with 22 bases in between. The CDR3 extends over 17 amino acids. How the authors handled the data: Junction-only immunoSEQ data arrived without quality scores, meaning filtering differed. TCRdb's copy holds only in-frame clones and misses some; the assay was immunoSEQ multiplex PCR. Clonal size and the V and J genes are those of that table, whereas D and trimming came from the DNA. This table has a few million clones, approximately 95% appearing once. As regards this clone: Its target is not known.

This sequence was found in a man younger than 35 in good health. Some clones in this sample may be carry-over from other donors' samples. Sequencing was done on a sample of naive CD4+ T cells from PBMCs. Noted subset: CD45RA+ positively selected. The rearrangement uses TRBV19 and TRBJ2-7, with a possible D match to TRBD1 (6 bases). The CDR3 DNA sequence: TGTGCCAGTAGTATGCCATGGGGGCGCCAAGGGGTTTACGAGCAGTACTTC. Its protein product is CASSMPWGRQGVYEQYF. The full variable domain, rest sourced from reference TRBV19 and TRBJ2-7, is DGGITQSPKYLFRKEGQNVTLSCEQNLNHDAMYWYRQDPGQGLRLIYYSQIVNDFQKGDIAEGYSVSREKKESFPLTVTSAQKNPTAFYLCASSMPWGRQGVYEQYFGPGTRLTVT.